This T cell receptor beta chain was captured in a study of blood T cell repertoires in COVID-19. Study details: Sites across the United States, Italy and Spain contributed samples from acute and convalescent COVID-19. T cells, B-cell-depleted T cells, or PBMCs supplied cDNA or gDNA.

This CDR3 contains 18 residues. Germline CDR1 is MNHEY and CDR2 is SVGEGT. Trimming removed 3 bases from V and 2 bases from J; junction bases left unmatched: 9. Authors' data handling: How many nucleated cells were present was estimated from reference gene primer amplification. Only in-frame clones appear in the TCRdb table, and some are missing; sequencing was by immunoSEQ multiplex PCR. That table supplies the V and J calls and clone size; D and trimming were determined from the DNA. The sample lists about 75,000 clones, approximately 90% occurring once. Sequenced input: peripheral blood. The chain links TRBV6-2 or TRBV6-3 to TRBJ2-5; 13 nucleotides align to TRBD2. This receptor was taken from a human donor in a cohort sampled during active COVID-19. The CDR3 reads CASSYDGTSGKFQETQYF. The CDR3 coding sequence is TGTGCCAGCAGTTATGATGGGACTAGCGGGAAATTTCAAGAGACCCAGTACTTC.